A selection of T cell receptor beta chains follows, all from one sample in a study of blood T cell repertoires in COVID-19. The data were produced by immunoSEQ multiplex PCR, yet TCRdb's version contains in-frame clones alone and is incomplete. This sample yields 200,000 to 300,000 clones, of which approximately 83% are seen a single time; roughly 1.9% belongs to the top ten. The sample was peripheral blood. These receptors originate from a man aged 25 to 40 who had recovered from COVID-19. The CDR3 runs from the conserved cysteine through the conserved F or W. D genes are given only for firm matches. For some rows the clone size is stated as once, few or many, or as a class when expanded; others skip it.

.	TRBV7-2	TRBJ1-3	.	CASRRTAGNTIYF	TGTGCCAGCAGGCGGACAGCTGGAAACACCATATATTTT
TRBD2	TRBV6-5	TRBJ2-1	.	CASTLGGGEQFF	TGTGCCAGCACATTGGGGGGGGGTGAGCAGTTCTTC
TRBD1	TRBV5-4	TRBJ2-1	.	CASSSGTGNYNEQFF	TGTGCCAGCAGCTCCGGGACAGGGAACTACAATGAGCAGTTCTTC
.	TRBV28	TRBJ2-5	.	CASSLVHTETQYF	TGTGCCAGCAGTTTAGTACATACGGAGACCCAGTACTTC
TRBD2	TRBV7-6	TRBJ2-3	.	CASSYTAGGGDTQYF	TGTGCCAGCAGCTACACAGCGGGGGGAGGCGATACGCAGTATTTT
.	TRBV5-4	TRBJ2-5	.	CASSFDRRKTQYF	TGTGCCAGCAGCTTTGACAGAAGAAAGACCCAGTACTTC
TRBD1	TRBV7-9	TRBJ1-1	.	CASSNRGPTLAEAFF	TGTGCCAGCAGCAACAGGGGCCCAACTCTAGCTGAAGCTTTCTTT
.	TRBV14	TRBJ2-1	.	CASSQGGPWPYNEQFF	TGTGCCAGCAGCCAAGGGGGGCCTTGGCCCTACAATGAGCAGTTCTTC
.	TRBV29-1	TRBJ1-2	.	CSVGGRYGYTF	TGCAGCGTGGGGGGACGTTATGGCTACACCTTC
TRBD1	TRBV7-9	TRBJ1-1	.	CASRETGSSEAFF	TGTGCCAGCAGAGAGACAGGGAGCTCTGAAGCTTTCTTT
.	TRBV5-8	TRBJ1-5	.	CASSLFPTVHGHNQPQHF	TGTGCCAGCAGCTTGTTCCCGACAGTCCATGGACACAATCAGCCCCAGCATTTT
TRBD1	TRBV4-1	TRBJ1-4	.	CASSPPRQGEKLFF	TGCGCCAGCAGCCCTCCCCGACAGGGCGAAAAACTGTTTTTT
TRBD1	TRBV2	TRBJ2-2	.	CASSVETGATGELFF	TGTGCCAGCAGTGTCGAGACAGGGGCCACCGGGGAGCTGTTTTTT
TRBD2	TRBV6-5	TRBJ2-5	.	CATYPGGADETQYF	TGTGCCACCTACCCGGGGGGGGCCGATGAGACCCAGTACTTC
.	TRBV6-2/TRBV6-3	TRBJ1-2	.	CASSYGSYGYTF	TGTGCCAGCAGTTACGGCAGCTATGGCTACACCTTC
.	TRBV7-9	TRBJ1-6	.	CASSSSLQPLHF	TGTGCCAGCAGCTCCTCCTTGCAGCCCCTCCACTTT
.	TRBV28	TRBJ1-5	.	CASSLSLSGLFSNQPQHF	TGTGCCAGCAGTCTAAGCCTAAGCGGACTTTTTAGCAATCAGCCCCAGCATTTT
TRBD2	TRBV10-3	TRBJ2-1	.	CAISESAGGEYNEQFF	TGTGCCATCAGTGAGTCCGCGGGGGGGGAGTACAATGAGCAGTTCTTC
.	TRBV3-1/TRBV3-2	TRBJ1-2	.	CASSQDRTVYGYTF	TGTGCCAGCAGCCAAGATCGGACAGTCTATGGCTACACCTTC
.	TRBV7-9	TRBJ2-1	.	CASSLAGHNEQFF	TGTGCCAGCAGCTTAGCGGGCCACAATGAGCAGTTCTTC
TRBD1	TRBV15	TRBJ2-7	.	CATSRGQGMTYEQYF	TGTGCCACCAGCAGAGGACAGGGGATGACCTACGAGCAGTACTTC
TRBD1	TRBV18	TRBJ1-1	.	CASSLGQGANTEAFF	TGTGCCAGCTCCCTCGGACAGGGGGCGAACACTGAAGCTTTCTTT
.	TRBV21-1	TRBJ2-7	once	CASSTAGTGSYEQYF	TGTGCCAGCAGCACCGCCGGGACAGGGTCCTACGAGCAGTACTTC
TRBD2	TRBV11-3	TRBJ2-1	.	CASSPGRDNEQFF	TGTGCCAGCAGCCCAGGGAGGGACAATGAGCAGTTCTTC